The clone carrying this TCR beta chain was recorded once. Its antigen is as yet unknown. This specimen comes from a study of CD8 T cells in ankylosing spondylitis. Findings of the study overall: The study looked at matched synovial fluid samples from ankylosing spondylitis patients. Disease-linked clones were reported to be significantly enriched there. Among TCR beta sequences, a motif of under ten highly homologous variants appeared characteristic of ankylosing spondylitis blood. Within peripheral blood, clones linked to disease were CD8+ and relatively rare.

TCRdb re-called the 5' RACE reads through MiXCR, storing one row per CDR3 protein. Among under 250,000 distinct CDR3 sequences listed, roughly 24% were seen once. CDR3 length equals 16 residues. CDR1 is MNHEY and CDR2 is SVGAGI in the germline V gene. V lost 2 bases and J 1 base, leaving 14 bases between the germline ends. Sequencing was performed on blood, either unsorted or a sorted T cell fraction (not recorded which). This sequence originates from a male donor with ankylosing spondylitis or in good health (not recorded which). J is TRBJ2-5 and V is TRBV6-5; tentative D call: TRBD2 (6 bases). The CDR3 DNA sequence: TGTGCCAGCAGTTACGGGGCGGGACGAACCCAAGAGACCCAGTACTTC. This encodes CASSYGAGRTQETQYF.